This entry lists 27 T cell receptor beta chains sequenced from one sample in a study of T cells in localized non-small cell lung cancer. Only in-frame clones appear in the TCRdb table, and some are missing; sequencing was by immunoSEQ multiplex PCR. Of 50,000 to 55,000 clones in the sample, more than 75% were seen once. The material sequenced was PBMCs, taken before any cancer treatment. Receptor source: a female donor with stage II lung adenocarcinoma.

This clone was seen only a few times. The chain has TRBV4-2 and TRBJ2-6, with 8 bases fitting TRBD1. From germline, CDR1 is LGHNA and CDR2 YNFKEQ. With 5 bases clipped from V and 0 bases from J, the junction kept 9 bases outside the gene matches. There are 18 residues in the CDR3. The CDR3: CASSKPGQEISGANVLTF. The CDR3 coding sequence is TGTGCCAGCAGCAAACCGGGACAGGAGATCTCTGGGGCCAACGTCCTGACTTTC.

This clone occurred once. The chain joins TRBV4-1 to TRBJ2-5; no clear D. The germline gives CDR1 MGHRA, CDR2 YSYEKL. The CDR3 is 13 residues long. Trimming took off 4 bases at V and 5 bases at J, with 11 bases between the two ends. CDR3 bases: TGCGCCAGCAGCCCTGGGGTAACCGAGACCCAGTACTTC. Protein: CASSPGVTETQYF.

The gene calls are TRBV27 and TRBJ2-1; 14 bases align to TRBD2. The V gene end was trimmed by 5 bases and the J gene end by 10 bases; junction bases not matched to a gene: 10. CDR1 is MNHEY, CDR2 SMNVEV, per germline (reference sequence). The CDR3 is 16 amino acids. The CDR3 DNA sequence: TGTGCCAGCAGTGCCCGGACTAGCGGGGGGCTGCGGGAGCAGTTCTTC. Amino acid sequence: CASSARTSGGLREQFF.

J is TRBJ1-6 and V is TRBV5-8, with 8 bases matching TRBD1. Germline V gene data show CDR1 as SGHTS and CDR2 as YDEGEE. The CDR3 has 16 amino acids. V dropped 5 bases and J dropped 6; count of bases not matched to a gene: 10. This chain's CDR3 is CASRSRTGRSNSPLHF. CDR3 bases: TGTGCCAGCAGATCGAGGACAGGGAGGAGTAATTCACCCCTCCACTTT. The full variable domain, rest sourced from reference TRBV5-8 and TRBJ1-6, is EAGVTQSPTHLIKTRGQQATLRCSPISGHTSVYWYQQALGLGLQFLLWYDEGEERNRGNFPPRFSGRQFPNYSSELNVNALELEDSALYLCASRSRTGRSNSPLHFGNGTRLTVT.

This chain connects TRBV5-3 to TRBJ2-1, with 11 bases fitting TRBD2. TRBV5-3 is assigned to the ORF class and has an uncertain function. The J segment lost 7 bases and the V segment lost 6 bases, leaving 6 bases of the junction unmatched. The CDR3 has 14 amino acids. The CDR3, as DNA: TGTGCCAGAACTGTAGCGGGGGGGCCAAATGAGCAGTTCTTC. It specifies CARTVAGGPNEQFF.

The V call is TRBV27, the J call TRBJ2-1; a possible D gene is TRBD1 (6 bases). There are 16 residues in the CDR3. Germline V CDR1 and CDR2: MNHEY, SMNVEV (reference sequence). Trimming took off 5 bases at V and 1 base at J, with 15 bases between the two ends. CDR3 residues: CASSTGQIESYNEQFF. The CDR3 bases are TGTGCCAGCAGTACCGGACAGATAGAGTCCTACAATGAGCAGTTCTTC.

The rearrangement joins TRBV9 to TRBJ1-6, with 10 bases aligning to TRBD1. The CDR3 covers 15 residues. Trimming at V came to 0 bases and at J to 6 bases, leaving 0 bases not matched to a gene. CDR1 and CDR2 from the germline V gene are SGDLS and YYNGEE. In DNA, the CDR3 is TGTGCCAGCAGCGTAGGGGACAGGGGTAATTCACCCCTCCACTTT. This sequence encodes CASSVGDRGNSPLHF.

The rearrangement uses TRBV27 and TRBJ2-3; D not certain. The CDR3 contains 14 residues. Germline loops: CDR1 MNHEY, CDR2 SMNVEV (reference sequence). V was pared by 2 bases and J by 2 bases, with 8 bases between. The CDR3 reads CASSLVPDTDTQYF. CDR3 nucleotide sequence: TGTGCCAGCAGTTTAGTTCCCGACACAGATACGCAGTATTTT.

The chain is built from TRBV18 and TRBJ2-3, with D perhaps TRBD2 (6 bases). CDR3 length equals 14 residues. V was cut by 5 bases and J by 0 bases, with 9 bases left in between. Germline CDR1 and CDR2: KGHSH and LQKENI. CDR3 protein: CASSAGSSTDTQYF. In DNA, the CDR3 is TGTGCCAGCTCAGCGGGGTCTAGCACAGATACGCAGTATTTT.

The chain links TRBV6-1 to TRBJ1-6; unclear D gene. V was trimmed by 8 bases and J by 3 bases, leaving 5 bases between them. This CDR3 spans 12 amino acids. Per germline, CDR1 MNHNS and CDR2 SASEGT. In DNA, the CDR3 is TGTGCCAGCCGAGACTATAATTCACCCCTCCACTTT. Its protein is CASRDYNSPLHF.

The rearrangement uses TRBV30 and TRBJ1-1; D possibly corresponds to TRBD1 (5 bases). Germline values: CDR1 GTSNPN, CDR2 SVGIG (reference sequence). Trimming left V 5 bases short and J 1 base short, with 11 bases between. This CDR3 region has 13 residues. This CDR3 reads CAWSLDRNTEAFF. CDR3 DNA sequence: TGTGCCTGGTCTCTAGACAGGAACACTGAAGCTTTCTTT.

V gene TRBV27 combines with J gene TRBJ1-1, with 8 bases lining up with TRBD1. V was clipped by 2 bases and J by 1 base; unmatched bases: 9. This CDR3 is 17 amino acids long. The germline V gene encodes CDR1 MNHEY and CDR2 SMNVEV (reference sequence). In DNA form, the CDR3 reads TGTGCCAGCAGTTTACCTCCCCGGACAGGGTCGAACACTGAAGCTTTCTTT. Residues: CASSLPPRTGSNTEAFF.

By share of the sample, this clone is medium-sized. The V call is TRBV19, the J call TRBJ1-5; 7 bases line up with TRBD1. This CDR3 is built from 16 residues. The V and J ends lost 7 bases and 7 bases, in that order; junction bases with no gene match: 16. Per the germline V gene, CDR1 is LNHDA and CDR2 is SQIVND (reference sequence). The chain's CDR3 is CASTAWGQTGDQPQHF. CDR3 nucleotides: TGTGCCAGTACCGCCTGGGGGCAAACAGGGGACCAGCCCCAGCATTTT.

This chain uses TRBV19 with TRBJ2-7, with D maybe TRBD2 (5 bases). The CDR3 covers 12 residues. V was trimmed by 3 bases and J by 7 bases, leaving 10 bases between them. CDR1 LNHDA and CDR2 SQIVND come from the germline V gene (reference sequence). CDR3 nucleotide sequence: TGTGCCAGTAGTATGACTCGAGGGGAGCAGTACTTC. It specifies CASSMTRGEQYF. The full variable domain, its missing parts supplied by reference TRBV19 and TRBJ2-7, is DGGITQSPKYLFRKEGQNVTLSCEQNLNHDAMYWYRQDPGQGLRLIYYSQIVNDFQKGDIAEGYSVSREKKESFPLTVTSAQKNPTAFYLCASSMTRGEQYFGPGTRLTVT.

The V and J genes are TRBV2 and TRBJ2-2, with 9 bases matching TRBD1. The CDR3 extends over 13 amino acids. Germline CDR1 reads SNHLY; CDR2 reads FYNNEI. Trimming removed 9 bases from V and 7 bases from J; junction bases left unmatched: 6. This CDR3 reads CARGTGRGGELFF. The CDR3, as DNA: TGTGCCAGAGGGACAGGGAGAGGCGGGGAGCTGTTTTTT.

This chain uses TRBV7-8 with TRBJ1-5; 11 bases align to TRBD1. CDR1 and CDR2 from the germline V gene are SGHVS and FQNEAQ. The CDR3 covers 15 residues. V lost 5 bases and J lost 4; bases outside the gene matches: 4. The chain's CDR3 is CASSPGTGGNQPQHF. CDR3 DNA: TGTGCCAGCAGCCCCGGGACAGGGGGTAATCAGCCCCAGCATTTT.

The rearrangement joins TRBV27 to TRBJ2-5, with a weak D call TRBD1 (6 bases). The CDR3 totals 14 residues. Trimming removed 6 bases at V and 11 bases at J, with 22 bases between. Germline assignment: CDR1 MNHEY and CDR2 SMNVEV (reference sequence). In DNA, the CDR3 is TGTGCCAGCAGACCTTTAAGGTCAGGGGCCGGGCAGTACTTC. This translates into CASRPLRSGAGQYF.

The chain recombines TRBV5-6 with TRBJ2-3, with 8 bases aligning to TRBD2. V shed 0 bases, J shed 4 bases, and the junction held 7 bases outside the gene matches. This CDR3 region has 16 residues. The V gene's germline CDR1 is SGHDT and CDR2 YYEEEE. The CDR3 DNA is TGTGCCAGCAGCTTGGAGGTAGCGGGGATCTCAGATACGCAGTATTTT. Translating it yields CASSLEVAGISDTQYF.

The rearrangement links TRBV10-3 to TRBJ1-2; D gene unclear. The CDR3 sequence is 15 residues long. Germline CDR1 reads ENHRY; CDR2 reads SYGVKD. Trimming shortened V by 0 bases and J by 4 bases, and 12 bases separated the two germline ends. CDR3 bases: TGTGCCATCAGTGAGTCGAAGGGAGTTTCCTATGGCTACACCTTC. Residues: CAISESKGVSYGYTF.

This chain joins TRBV10-3 and TRBJ1-3, with 7 nucleotides matching TRBD1. CDR1 is ENHRY, CDR2 SYGVKD, per germline. V lost 6 bases, J lost 5 bases, and 10 bases stayed unmatched. The CDR3 sequence is 15 residues long. The CDR3 sequence: CAIRADRTIRNTIYF. The CDR3 region has the DNA TGTGCCATCAGAGCGGACAGGACGATCAGAAACACCATATATTTT.

V gene TRBV6-5 combines with J gene TRBJ2-1; D gene ambiguous. With 2 bases removed from V and 6 bases from J, the gap between germline ends came to 5 bases. From germline, CDR1 is MNHEY and CDR2 SVGAGI. The CDR3 sequence is 12 residues long. This CDR3 reads CASSYPGNEQFF. The CDR3 DNA sequence: TGTGCCAGCAGTTACCCTGGCAATGAGCAGTTCTTC.

This chain uses TRBV14 with TRBJ1-1; 10 positions match TRBD1. Per the germline V gene, CDR1 is SGHDN and CDR2 is FVKESK. The CDR3 consists of 15 residues. The J segment lost 7 bases and the V segment lost 5 bases, leaving 10 bases of the junction unmatched. The DNA for the CDR3 is TGTGCCAGCAGCTGGACAGGGGGAAGAGTGGGTGAAGCTTTCTTT. It translates to CASSWTGGRVGEAFF. The whole variable domain, remainder taken from reference TRBV14 and TRBJ1-1, is EAGVTQFPSHSVIEKGQTVTLRCDPISGHDNLYWYRRVMGKEIKFLLHFVKESKQDESGMPNNRFLAERTGGTYSTLKVQPAELEDSGVYFCASSWTGGRVGEAFFGQGTRLTVV.

V and J are TRBV27 and TRBJ1-1, with no clear D. The V gene's germline CDR1 is MNHEY and CDR2 SMNVEV (reference sequence). V was cut by 7 bases and J by 4 bases, with 13 bases left in between. The CDR3 has 13 residues. As DNA, the CDR3 is TGTGCCAGCAAGAAGCCGGATATCACTGAAGCTTTCTTT. Its protein is CASKKPDITEAFF.

This clone was recorded once. The rearrangement uses TRBV30 and TRBJ1-1; D ambiguous. The V end was cut by 5 bases, the J end by 0 bases, with 22 bases between. The germline V gene has CDR1 GTSNPN and CDR2 SVGIG (reference sequence). CDR3 length equals 17 residues. This chain's CDR3 is CAWWKKGKSPMNTEAFF. The CDR3, as DNA: TGTGCCTGGTGGAAGAAGGGAAAATCGCCTATGAACACTGAAGCTTTCTTT.

The chain combines TRBV2 with TRBJ2-3; D not resolved. Germline V gives CDR1 SNHLY, CDR2 FYNNEI. The germline V and J ends were trimmed by 5 bases and 2 bases, with 8 bases remaining between them. The CDR3 is 13 amino acids. The CDR3 here is CASSLRPTDTQYF. The CDR3 nucleotides are TGTGCCAGCAGTCTACGCCCCACAGATACGCAGTATTTT.

This chain uses TRBV5-4 with TRBJ1-4; weak D call: TRBD1 (5 bases). The CDR3 spans 15 residues. Trimming left V 3 bases short and J 7 bases short, with 16 bases between. Germline loops: CDR1 SGHNT, CDR2 YYREEE (reference sequence). DNA for the CDR3: TGTGCCAGCAGCTCCTCCTTGGGGCCGAGTGAAAAACTGTTTTTT. Translated, it gives CASSSSLGPSEKLFF.

This clone has a handful of counts. This chain connects TRBV7-8 to TRBJ2-7, with 7 positions matching TRBD1. This CDR3 spans 15 amino acids. The V gene's germline CDR1 is SGHVS and CDR2 FQNEAQ. The V and J ends lost 2 bases and 0 bases, in that order; junction bases with no gene match: 4. CDR3 protein: CASSLTGTVSYEQYF. The CDR3 DNA sequence: TGTGCCAGCAGCTTAACCGGGACAGTCTCCTACGAGCAGTACTTC.